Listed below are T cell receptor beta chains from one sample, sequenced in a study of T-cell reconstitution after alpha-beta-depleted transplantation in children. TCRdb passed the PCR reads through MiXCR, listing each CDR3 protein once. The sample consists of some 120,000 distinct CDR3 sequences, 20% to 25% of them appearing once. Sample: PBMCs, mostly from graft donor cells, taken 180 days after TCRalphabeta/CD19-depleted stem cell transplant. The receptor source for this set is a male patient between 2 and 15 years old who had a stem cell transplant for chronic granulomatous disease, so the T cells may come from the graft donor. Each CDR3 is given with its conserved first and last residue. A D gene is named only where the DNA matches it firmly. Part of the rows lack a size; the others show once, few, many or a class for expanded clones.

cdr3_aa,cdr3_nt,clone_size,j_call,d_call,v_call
CAISGRDGDYEQYF,TGTGCCATCAGTGGTCGGGACGGAGACTACGAGCAGTACTTC,many,TRBJ2-7,-,TRBV10-3
CASSQEHTSSYEQYF,TGTGCCAGCAGCCAAGAACATACATCAAGCTACGAGCAGTACTTC,many,TRBJ2-7,-,TRBV3-1
CASSFASSGANVLTF,TGTGCCAGCAGTTTCGCAAGCTCTGGGGCCAACGTCCTGACTTTC,-,TRBJ2-6,-,TRBV28
CSVRKNEQFF,TGCAGCGTCCGTAAAAATGAGCAGTTCTTC,many,TRBJ2-1,-,TRBV29-1
CASSEFPAGGLMVRNEQFF,TGTGCCAGCAGTGAATTTCCAGCGGGAGGGCTAATGGTCAGGAATGAGCAGTTCTTC,many,TRBJ2-1,TRBD2,TRBV6-1
CATSALEEEPLEQYF,TGTGCCACCAGTGCCCTAGAGGAGGAACCGCTCGAGCAGTACTTC,few,TRBJ2-7,-,TRBV24-1
CSVARGEMNTEAFF,TGCAGCGTTGCAAGGGGGGAGATGAACACTGAAGCTTTCTTT,many,TRBJ1-1,-,TRBV29-1
CASSLGVGRGSQETQYF,TGTGCCAGCAGCTTAGGAGTGGGCAGGGGGTCCCAAGAGACCCAGTACTTC,-,TRBJ2-5,TRBD1,TRBV11-2
CASSSGLAIGTDTQYF,TGTGCCAGCAGCTCCGGACTCGCGATCGGCACAGATACGCAGTATTTT,many,TRBJ2-3,-,TRBV7-8
CASSLGQNYGYTF,TGTGCCAGCAGCTTGGGACAGAACTATGGCTACACCTTC,many,TRBJ1-2,-,TRBV5-6
CASSLTVYGYTF,TGTGCCAGCAGTTTAACAGTCTATGGCTACACCTTC,-,TRBJ1-2,-,TRBV12-3/TRBV12-4
CSARQSGGALNEQFF,TGCAGTGCTAGACAAAGCGGGGGGGCCCTCAATGAGCAGTTCTTC,many,TRBJ2-1,TRBD2,TRBV20-1
CAISASPGLARGQFF,TGTGCCATCAGTGCATCCCCCGGGCTAGCGCGAGGGCAGTTCTTC,few,TRBJ2-1,-,TRBV10-3
CASSRDSSYGYTF,TGTGCCAGCAGCCGGGACAGTAGCTATGGCTACACCTTC,many,TRBJ1-2,TRBD1,TRBV25-1
CASSLSGTELVF,TGTGCCAGCAGCTTGTCCGGGACTGAGTTGGTCTTC,-,TRBJ2-1,-,TRBV7-6
CAIRIQGAGYEQYF,TGTGCCATCAGGATACAGGGGGCTGGCTACGAGCAGTACTTC,-,TRBJ2-7,TRBD1,TRBV10-3
CASSQGTWAYEQYF,TGCGCCAGCAGCCAAGGCACCTGGGCTTACGAGCAGTACTTC,many,TRBJ2-7,-,TRBV4-1
CATSDSSGRAPYEQYF,TGTGCCACCAGTGATTCCAGCGGGAGGGCCCCCTACGAGCAGTACTTC,-,TRBJ2-7,TRBD2,TRBV24-1
CSRVTSGYNEQFF,TGCAGTAGGGTGACTAGCGGCTACAATGAGCAGTTCTTC,many,TRBJ2-1,TRBD2,TRBV20-1
CASSLKGSSRLGSYEQYF,TGCGCCAGCAGCTTGAAAGGGAGCTCACGCTTGGGCTCCTACGAGCAGTACTTC,few,TRBJ2-7,-,TRBV5-1
CASSLGLAGAIPTGETQYF,TGTGCCAGCTCCTTGGGGCTAGCGGGAGCGATCCCTACGGGAGAGACCCAGTACTTC,few,TRBJ2-5,TRBD2,TRBV12-3/TRBV12-4
CSASSAFYNEQFF,TGCAGTGCTAGTTCAGCGTTTTACAATGAGCAGTTCTTC,-,TRBJ2-1,-,TRBV20-1
CASSELTNGELFF,TGCGCCAGCAGTGAGCTTACGAACGGGGAGCTGTTTTTT,few,TRBJ2-2,-,TRBV10-2
CSAPPGTGYEQYF,TGCAGTGCCCCGCCGGGGACGGGCTACGAGCAGTACTTC,once,TRBJ2-7,-,TRBV20-1